Listed below are T cell receptor beta chains from one sample, sequenced in a study of cytomegalovirus exposure and HLA in healthy donors. The protocol was immunoSEQ multiplex PCR, while the TCRdb copy is restricted to in-frame clones and leaves out a portion. In the table there are roughly 100,000 clones, roughly an eighth of which are singletons. Sequencing was performed on PBMCs. These receptors came from a man aged 40-49 years in good health and CMV-seropositive. The CDR3 runs from the conserved cysteine through the conserved F or W. D genes are given only for firm matches. Clone size is shown for a subset of rows, as once, few, many or a class of expanded clone.

d_call: NA
clone_size: NA
j_call: TRBJ1-3
v_call: TRBV4-3
cdr3_nt: TGCGCCAGCAGCCAAGATGGCTACACCATATATTTT
cdr3_aa: CASSQDGYTIYF

d_call: TRBD1
clone_size: few
j_call: TRBJ1-1
v_call: TRBV14
cdr3_nt: TGTGCCAGCAGTGACAGGGTTAACACTGAAGCTTTCTTT
cdr3_aa: CASSDRVNTEAFF

d_call: TRBD2
clone_size: NA
j_call: TRBJ2-1
v_call: TRBV6-6
cdr3_nt: TGTGCCAGCAGAACTAGGACTAGCCCCCACAATGAGCAGTTCTTC
cdr3_aa: CASRTRTSPHNEQFF

d_call: NA
clone_size: few
j_call: TRBJ1-5
v_call: TRBV18
cdr3_nt: TGTGCCAGCTCACAGTTACAGGGCGATCAGCCCCAGCATTTT
cdr3_aa: CASSQLQGDQPQHF

d_call: TRBD1
clone_size: NA
j_call: TRBJ2-1
v_call: TRBV7-2
cdr3_nt: TGTGCCAGCAGCTTAGTGGGACAGGGCGCAAATGAGCAGTTCTTC
cdr3_aa: CASSLVGQGANEQFF

d_call: TRBD2
clone_size: NA
j_call: TRBJ2-1
v_call: TRBV7-9
cdr3_nt: TGTGCCAGCAGCTTACTAGCGGGAGCTGGTAATGAGCAGTTCTTC
cdr3_aa: CASSLLAGAGNEQFF

d_call: TRBD1
clone_size: few
j_call: TRBJ2-5
v_call: TRBV28
cdr3_nt: TGTGCCAGCAGTTCGCCGACAGGGGGTAGTGGGACCCAGTACTTC
cdr3_aa: CASSSPTGGSGTQYF

d_call: TRBD2
clone_size: NA
j_call: TRBJ2-5
v_call: TRBV27
cdr3_nt: TGTGCCAGCAGTTTAGCGGGAGGTTGGGAGACCCAGTACTTC
cdr3_aa: CASSLAGGWETQYF

d_call: TRBD1
clone_size: few
j_call: TRBJ2-7
v_call: TRBV5-8
cdr3_nt: TGTGCCAGCAGCTTGGTTACAGGGGACCACTCTACGAAGCAGTACTTC
cdr3_aa: CASSLVTGDHSTKQYF

d_call: TRBD2
clone_size: few
j_call: TRBJ2-4
v_call: TRBV2
cdr3_nt: TGTGCCAGCAGAGTAGGACTAGCGGCGGCCAAAAACATTCAGTACTTC
cdr3_aa: CASRVGLAAAKNIQYF

d_call: NA
clone_size: few
j_call: TRBJ2-5
v_call: TRBV4-1
cdr3_nt: TGCGCCAGCAGCCAAGATCAAACAACCTGGTACTTC
cdr3_aa: CASSQDQTTWYF

d_call: TRBD2
clone_size: NA
j_call: TRBJ2-1
v_call: TRBV13
cdr3_nt: TGTGCCAGCAGCAGAGGGACTAGCGGGACCTACAATGAGCAGTTCTTC
cdr3_aa: CASSRGTSGTYNEQFF

d_call: NA
clone_size: NA
j_call: TRBJ2-7
v_call: TRBV5-1
cdr3_nt: TGCGCCAGCAGCTTGGGACCCGGGACCTACGAGCAGTACTTC
cdr3_aa: CASSLGPGTYEQYF

d_call: NA
clone_size: NA
j_call: TRBJ1-1
v_call: TRBV4-1
cdr3_nt: TGCGCCAGCAGCCAAGAAACATCCAACACTGAAGCTTTCTTT
cdr3_aa: CASSQETSNTEAFF

d_call: TRBD2
clone_size: NA
j_call: TRBJ2-3
v_call: TRBV6-4
cdr3_nt: TGTGCCAGCAGTGCAATGGGAGGGACCTTCACAGATACGCAGTATTTT
cdr3_aa: CASSAMGGTFTDTQYF

d_call: NA
clone_size: NA
j_call: TRBJ1-5
v_call: TRBV6-1
cdr3_nt: TGTGCCAGCAGTGAAGAGGGTTGGGGGGGCAATCAGCCCCAGCATTTT
cdr3_aa: CASSEEGWGGNQPQHF

d_call: TRBD2
clone_size: few
j_call: TRBJ2-5
v_call: TRBV9
cdr3_nt: TGTGCCAGCAGCGTAGGGGTGGCGGGAGGACCACAAGAGACCCAGTACTTC
cdr3_aa: CASSVGVAGGPQETQYF

d_call: TRBD1
clone_size: NA
j_call: TRBJ1-1
v_call: TRBV5-5
cdr3_nt: TGTGCCAGCAGCTGGACAGGACCCATGAACACTGAAGCTTTCTTT
cdr3_aa: CASSWTGPMNTEAFF

d_call: NA
clone_size: few
j_call: TRBJ1-1
v_call: TRBV19
cdr3_nt: TGTGCCAGCACCCGAAGCACCGAGAACACTGAAGCTTTCTTT
cdr3_aa: CASTRSTENTEAFF

d_call: NA
clone_size: few
j_call: TRBJ1-5
v_call: TRBV15
cdr3_nt: TGTGCCACCAGCAGAGATCTCCAGTACCCCCAGCATTTT
cdr3_aa: CATSRDLQYPQHF

d_call: TRBD1
clone_size: NA
j_call: TRBJ1-5
v_call: TRBV6-5
cdr3_nt: TGTGCCAGCAGCCCCGACAGGGATCAGCCCCAACATTTT
cdr3_aa: CASSPDRDQPQHF

d_call: NA
clone_size: NA
j_call: TRBJ1-5
v_call: TRBV6-5
cdr3_nt: TGTGCCAGCAGCCGGGGGGCAGCCTCACATCAGCCCCAGCATTTT
cdr3_aa: CASSRGAASHQPQHF

d_call: TRBD2
clone_size: few
j_call: TRBJ2-1
v_call: TRBV7-9
cdr3_nt: TGTGCCAGCAGGACTAGCGGGAGGGCCTACAATGAGCAGTTCTTC
cdr3_aa: CASRTSGRAYNEQFF

d_call: TRBD2
clone_size: NA
j_call: TRBJ2-1
v_call: TRBV10-1
cdr3_nt: TGCGCCAGCAGTGAGCGCGGACTAGCGGGAAGCTCCTACAATGAGCAGTTCTTC
cdr3_aa: CASSERGLAGSSYNEQFF

d_call: TRBD2
clone_size: few
j_call: TRBJ2-3
v_call: TRBV6-5
cdr3_nt: TGTGCCAGCAGTTACTCCGGGACTAGCGGGGGAGATACGCAGTATTTT
cdr3_aa: CASSYSGTSGGDTQYF

d_call: NA
clone_size: NA
j_call: TRBJ2-2
v_call: TRBV10-3
cdr3_nt: TGTGCCATCAGTACTGGACAGAACACCGGGGAGCTGTTTTTT
cdr3_aa: CAISTGQNTGELFF

d_call: NA
clone_size: NA
j_call: TRBJ2-7
v_call: TRBV29-1
cdr3_nt: TGCAGCGTGACACGACTGCAGGGCTCCTACGAGCAGTACTTC
cdr3_aa: CSVTRLQGSYEQYF

d_call: NA
clone_size: few
j_call: TRBJ2-1
v_call: TRBV10-3
cdr3_nt: TGTGCCATCAGTGAGGTAGACCGGCGGGAGCAGTTCTTC
cdr3_aa: CAISEVDRREQFF

d_call: TRBD2
clone_size: NA
j_call: TRBJ2-7
v_call: TRBV4-1
cdr3_nt: TGCGCCAGCAGCCAAACCGGGACTAGCGTACACGAGCAGTACTTC
cdr3_aa: CASSQTGTSVHEQYF

d_call: TRBD1
clone_size: NA
j_call: TRBJ2-7
v_call: TRBV28
cdr3_nt: TGTGCCAGCAGTTTTTCCGGGACAGGGGATCTCGAGCAGTACTTC
cdr3_aa: CASSFSGTGDLEQYF

d_call: NA
clone_size: few
j_call: TRBJ2-3
v_call: TRBV7-6
cdr3_nt: TGTGCCAGCAGCTCCGTCACAGATACGCAGTATTTT
cdr3_aa: CASSSVTDTQYF

d_call: NA
clone_size: few
j_call: TRBJ2-7
v_call: TRBV4-1
cdr3_nt: TGCGCCAGCAGCCAAGATGCCCCCGACTACCTGGGGTCCTACGAGCAGTACTTC
cdr3_aa: CASSQDAPDYLGSYEQYF

d_call: NA
clone_size: NA
j_call: TRBJ1-3
v_call: TRBV18
cdr3_nt: TGTGCCAGCTCACCTACAGGGACCTCTGGAAACACCATATATTTT
cdr3_aa: CASSPTGTSGNTIYF

d_call: TRBD1
clone_size: NA
j_call: TRBJ1-2
v_call: TRBV19
cdr3_nt: TGTGCCAGTAAGGGGACAGGGGGTATCTATGGCTACACCTTC
cdr3_aa: CASKGTGGIYGYTF

d_call: NA
clone_size: few
j_call: TRBJ1-1
v_call: TRBV28
cdr3_nt: TGTGCCGGGGGTAACGGGGACAAGAACACTGAAGCTTTCTTT
cdr3_aa: CAGGNGDKNTEAFF

d_call: NA
clone_size: few
j_call: TRBJ2-1
v_call: TRBV2
cdr3_nt: TGTGCCAGCAGTCCTGACCGGGGCAATGAGCAGTTCTTC
cdr3_aa: CASSPDRGNEQFF

d_call: TRBD2
clone_size: NA
j_call: TRBJ2-5
v_call: TRBV4-1
cdr3_nt: TGCGCCAGCAGCCTGACTAGCGGGAGATGGGAGACCCAGTACTTC
cdr3_aa: CASSLTSGRWETQYF